The 20 T cell receptor beta chains below all came from one sample that was sequenced in a study of blood T cell repertoires in COVID-19. Measured with immunoSEQ multiplex PCR; TCRdb has only the in-frame clones, and not every one. The data show under 100,000 clones, 65% to 85% seen once. Material: peripheral blood. The receptors were gathered from a man older than 75 with active or convalescent COVID-19.

V is TRBV5-8 and J is TRBJ1-5, with 7 bases that match TRBD1. The V and J ends lost 1 base and 4 bases, in that order; junction bases with no gene match: 2. The germline gives CDR1 SGHTS, CDR2 YDEGEE. The CDR3 extends over 14 amino acids. The CDR3 sequence is CASSLPGGNQPQHF. The CDR3 DNA reads as TGTGCCAGCAGCTTGCCAGGGGGTAATCAGCCCCAGCATTTT.

The chain is built from TRBV18 and TRBJ1-1; the match to TRBD1 covers 7 bases. This CDR3 spans 15 amino acids. Germline V gene lookup returns CDR1 KGHSH and CDR2 LQKENI. V lost 3 bases to trimming and J lost 2 bases; unmatched junction nucleotides: 6. CDR3 DNA sequence: TGTGCCAGCTCACCGTCTGGACAGGTTAACACTGAAGCTTTCTTT. The encoded protein is CASSPSGQVNTEAFF.

This rearrangement joins TRBV7-6 to TRBJ2-5; D gene unclear. Germline V gives CDR1 SGHVS, CDR2 FNYEAQ. The CDR3 runs 13 residues. Trimming shortened V by 2 bases and J by 7 bases, and 11 bases separated the two germline ends. The CDR3 bases are TGTGCCAGCAGCTTATCCAGATTTCCGACCCAGTACTTC. Its translation: CASSLSRFPTQYF. The variable domain in full, completed from reference TRBV7-6 and TRBJ2-5, reads GAGVSQSPRYKVTKRGQDVALRCDPISGHVSLYWYRQALGQGPEFLTYFNYEAQQDKSGLPNDRFSAERPEGSISTLTIQRTEQRDSAMYRCASSLSRFPTQYFGPGTRLLVL.

The chain links TRBV5-1 to TRBJ2-5, with TRBD1 identical over 7 bases. V lost 4 bases and J lost 5; bases outside the gene matches: 11. There are 15 residues in the CDR3. The germline V gene encodes CDR1 SGHRS and CDR2 YFSETQ. CDR3 bases: TGCGCCAGCAGCAGAGGTGACAGGGTAAGGGAGACCCAGTACTTC. Translation gives CASSRGDRVRETQYF. The variable domain in full, completed from reference TRBV5-1 and TRBJ2-5, reads KAGVTQTPRYLIKTRGQQVTLSCSPISGHRSVSWYQQTPGQGLQFLFEYFSETQRNKGNFPGRFSGRQFSNSRSEMNVSTLELGDSALYLCASSRGDRVRETQYFGPGTRLLVL.

This chain connects TRBV27 to TRBJ1-2, with TRBD1 as a possible D gene (6 bases). With 6 bases removed from V and 2 bases from J, the gap between germline ends came to 13 bases. The germline gives CDR1 MNHEY, CDR2 SMNVEV (reference sequence). This CDR3 spans 14 amino acids. The CDR3 reads CASRTDRSNYGYTF. The CDR3 nucleotides are TGTGCCAGCAGAACCGACAGGTCCAACTATGGCTACACCTTC.

V is TRBV28 and J is TRBJ1-2; D is ambiguous. CDR3 length: 15 amino acids. V lost 3 bases and J lost 0, with 11 bases in between. The V gene's germline CDR1 is MDHEN and CDR2 SYDVKM. The CDR3 DNA reads TGTGCCAGCAGTTTCGGCGACACCGCTAACTATGGCTACACCTTC. Translation: CASSFGDTANYGYTF.

This sequence joins TRBV27 and TRBJ2-1; 11 bases are a match to TRBD2. This CDR3 spans 16 amino acids. Germline V gene sequence: CDR1 MNHEY, CDR2 SMNVEV (reference sequence). V shed 6 bases and J 2 bases; nucleotides not matched to a gene: 6. The CDR3 here is CASRSTSGGTYNEQFF. The CDR3 coding sequence is TGTGCCAGCAGGTCTACTAGCGGGGGCACCTACAATGAGCAGTTCTTC.

This sequence joins TRBV6-2 or TRBV6-3 and TRBJ1-6; 7 nucleotides align to TRBD1. Unmatched junction bases numbered 4, after V lost 2 bases and J lost 6 bases. CDR3 length equals 15 residues. Germline values: CDR1 MNHEY, CDR2 SVGEGT. Written as DNA, the CDR3 is TGTGCCAGCAGTTACGGGGGACAGAGTAATTCACCCCTCCACTTT. Translation gives CASSYGGQSNSPLHF.

The chain uses TRBV12-3 or TRBV12-4 and TRBJ1-4; D remains ambiguous. The V gene lost 4 bases and the J gene lost 7 bases, with 10 bases spanning the gap. The CDR3 consists of 13 residues. CDR3 amino acids: CASSWGGGEKLFF. The CDR3 nucleotides read TGTGCCAGCAGTTGGGGAGGAGGTGAAAAACTGTTTTTT.

The chain couples TRBV19 to TRBJ2-5, with 9 positions matching TRBD2. V was clipped by 4 bases and J by 3 bases; unmatched bases: 3. The CDR3 totals 14 residues. Per the germline V gene, CDR1 is LNHDA and CDR2 is SQIVND (reference sequence). CDR3 nucleotides: TGTGCCAGTAGTAGTGGCGGGGGGGAAGAGACCCAGTACTTC. This codes for CASSSGGGEETQYF.

The chain links TRBV11-2 to TRBJ2-3; possible D gene TRBD2, 7 bases. Trimming left V 5 bases short and J 1 base short, with 19 bases between. This CDR3 has 17 residues. CDR1 is SGHAT, CDR2 FQNNGV, per germline. CDR3 in DNA: TGTGCCAGCAGCGCAAGACTGGGGGGGCCCGGCACAGATACGCAGTATTTT. Translation gives CASSARLGGPGTDTQYF.

Only one count was recorded for this clone. The CDR3 nucleotides read TGTGCCAGCAGCTCCGGGACTAGCGGGGGGGTATACTTC. This translates into CASSSGTSGGVYF. The chain couples TRBV7-2 to TRBJ2-7; TRBD2 matches 16 bases. CDR1 is SGHTA, CDR2 FQGNSA, per germline. This CDR3 has 13 residues. J gave up 13 bases and V 4 bases, and 4 bases lay outside the gene matches.

This chain connects TRBV6-6 to TRBJ1-3; D is unresolved. The CDR3 covers 15 residues. V was clipped by 2 bases and J by 1 base, with 9 bases between them. Germline CDR1 is MNHNY and CDR2 is SVGAGI (reference sequence). CDR3 residues: CASSYPGGSGNTIYF. The CDR3 DNA reads as TGTGCCAGCAGTTACCCGGGAGGGTCTGGAAACACCATATATTTT.

This clone showed up just once. This chain uses TRBV6-2 or TRBV6-3 with TRBJ1-4; D may be TRBD1 (5 bases). This CDR3 is 18 amino acids long. Germline assignment: CDR1 MNHEY and CDR2 SVGEGT. The V and J ends lost 1 base and 5 bases respectively, with 20 bases between them. CDR3 bases: TGTGCCAGCAGTTACTTACAACAGGAGGGTTGGCGGAATGAAAAACTGTTTTTT. This encodes CASSYLQQEGWRNEKLFF.

This clone appeared once. The genes are TRBV11-2 and TRBJ1-1; D is unresolved. The germline CDR1 and CDR2 sequences are SGHAT and FQNNGV. V was clipped by 2 bases and J by 5 bases, with 9 bases between them. The length of the CDR3 is 13 residues. In DNA form, the CDR3 reads TGTGCCAGCAGCTTAATCCGGGAAACTGAAGCTTTCTTT. It is translated as CASSLIRETEAFF.

This clone appeared once. This chain uses TRBV7-6 with TRBJ2-2; the match to TRBD1 covers 7 bases. CDR1 is SGHVS and CDR2 is FNYEAQ in the germline V gene. V shed 7 bases, J shed 1 base, and the junction held 6 bases outside the gene matches. CDR3 length: 15 amino acids. Here the CDR3 DNA reads TGTGCCAGCAACCTACAGGGGCGGAACACCGGGGAGCTGTTTTTT. This codes for CASNLQGRNTGELFF.

Concerning this clone: The junction does not match germline at one end; this may be a read error. The chain joins TRBV14 to TRBJ2-4; the D is unclear. CDR3 length equals 11 residues. Germline V gene lookup returns CDR1 SGHDN and CDR2 FVKESK. CDR3: CASSQVDIEYF. Written as DNA, the CDR3 is TGTGCCAGCAGCCAAGTAGACATTGAGTACTTC.

The rearrangement joins TRBV9 to TRBJ2-1; D is undetermined. The CDR3 totals 14 residues. Germline V CDR1 and CDR2: SGDLS, YYNGEE. Trimming removed 0 bases at V and 9 bases at J, with 13 bases between. The CDR3 region is CASSVGQRKGEQFF. The DNA of the CDR3 is TGTGCCAGCAGCGTAGGACAAAGAAAAGGTGAGCAGTTCTTC. Looking up the rest from reference TRBV9 and TRBJ2-1 gives the full variable domain: DSGVTQTPKHLITATGQRVTLRCSPRSGDLSVYWYQQSLDQGLQFLIQYYNGEERAKGNILERFSAQQFPDLHSELNLSSLELGDSALYFCASSVGQRKGEQFFGPGTRLTVL.

This chain uses TRBV19 with TRBJ2-7; 7 bases fit TRBD2. Germline lookup yields CDR1 LNHDA and CDR2 SQIVND (reference sequence). V dropped 6 bases and J dropped 0; count of bases not matched to a gene: 5. CDR3 length: 14 residues. CDR3 region: CASSFSGASYEQYF. CDR3 nucleotides: TGTGCCAGTAGCTTCAGCGGGGCCTCCTACGAGCAGTACTTC.

The chain joins TRBV19 to TRBJ1-1, with 9 bases matching TRBD1. The germline V gene encodes CDR1 LNHDA and CDR2 SQIVND (reference sequence). The ends lost 4 bases at V and 0 bases at J; junction bases unmatched: 3. The CDR3 sequence is 15 residues long. CDR3 in amino acids: CASSTHRGLNTEAFF. CDR3 in DNA: TGTGCCAGTAGTACCCACAGGGGGCTGAACACTGAAGCTTTCTTT.